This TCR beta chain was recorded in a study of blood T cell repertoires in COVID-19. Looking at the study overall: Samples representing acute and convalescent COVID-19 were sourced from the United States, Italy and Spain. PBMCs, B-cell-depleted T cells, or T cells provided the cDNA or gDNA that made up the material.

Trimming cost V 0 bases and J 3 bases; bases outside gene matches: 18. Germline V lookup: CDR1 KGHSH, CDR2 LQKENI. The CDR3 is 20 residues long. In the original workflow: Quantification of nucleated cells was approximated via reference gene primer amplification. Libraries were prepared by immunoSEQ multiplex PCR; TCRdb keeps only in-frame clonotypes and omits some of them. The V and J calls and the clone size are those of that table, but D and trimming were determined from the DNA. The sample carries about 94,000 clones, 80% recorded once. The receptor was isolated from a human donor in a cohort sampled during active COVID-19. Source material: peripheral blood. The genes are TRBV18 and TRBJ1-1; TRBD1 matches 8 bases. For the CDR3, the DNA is TGTGCCAGCTCACCACCTTCGAGCAGGGGGCGTCTGATAGCGGACACTGAAGCTTTCTTT. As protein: CASSPPSSRGRLIADTEAFF.